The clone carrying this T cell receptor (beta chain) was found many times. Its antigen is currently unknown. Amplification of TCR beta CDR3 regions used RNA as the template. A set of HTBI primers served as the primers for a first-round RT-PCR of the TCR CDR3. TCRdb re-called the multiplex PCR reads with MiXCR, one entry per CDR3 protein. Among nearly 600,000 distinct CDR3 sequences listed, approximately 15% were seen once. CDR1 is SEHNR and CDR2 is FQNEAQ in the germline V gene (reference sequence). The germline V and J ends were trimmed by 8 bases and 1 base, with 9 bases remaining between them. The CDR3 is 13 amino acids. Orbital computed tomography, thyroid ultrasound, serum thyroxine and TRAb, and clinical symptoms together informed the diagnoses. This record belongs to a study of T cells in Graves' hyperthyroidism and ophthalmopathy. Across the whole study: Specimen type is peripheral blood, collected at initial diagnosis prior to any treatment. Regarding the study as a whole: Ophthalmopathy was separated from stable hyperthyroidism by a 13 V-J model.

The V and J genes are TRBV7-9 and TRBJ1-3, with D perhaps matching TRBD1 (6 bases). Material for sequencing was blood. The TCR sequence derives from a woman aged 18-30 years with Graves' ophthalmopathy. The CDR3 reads CASAQGSGNTIYF. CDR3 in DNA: TGTGCCAGCGCACAGGGTTCTGGAAACACCATATATTTT.